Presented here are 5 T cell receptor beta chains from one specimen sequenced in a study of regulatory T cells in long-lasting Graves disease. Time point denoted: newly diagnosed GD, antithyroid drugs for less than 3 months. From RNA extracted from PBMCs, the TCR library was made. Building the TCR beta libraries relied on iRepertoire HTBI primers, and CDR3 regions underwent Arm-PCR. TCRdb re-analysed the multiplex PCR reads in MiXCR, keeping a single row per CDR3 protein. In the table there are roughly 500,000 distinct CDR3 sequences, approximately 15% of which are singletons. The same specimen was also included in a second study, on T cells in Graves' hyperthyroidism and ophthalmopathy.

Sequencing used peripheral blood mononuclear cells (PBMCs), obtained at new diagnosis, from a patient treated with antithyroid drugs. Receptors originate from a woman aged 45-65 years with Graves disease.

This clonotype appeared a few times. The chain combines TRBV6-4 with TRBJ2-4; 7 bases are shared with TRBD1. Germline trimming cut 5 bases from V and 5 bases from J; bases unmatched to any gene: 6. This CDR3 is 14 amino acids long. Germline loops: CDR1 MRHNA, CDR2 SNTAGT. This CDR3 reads CASSLTGTENIQYF. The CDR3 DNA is TGTGCCAGCAGTTTAACCGGGACAGAAAACATTCAGTACTTC.

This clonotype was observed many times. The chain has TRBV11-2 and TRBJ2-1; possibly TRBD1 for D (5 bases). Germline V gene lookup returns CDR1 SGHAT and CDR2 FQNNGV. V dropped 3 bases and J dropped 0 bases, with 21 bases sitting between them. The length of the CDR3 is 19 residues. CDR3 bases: TGTGCCAGCAGCTTTAGGGGTGGCTCCTCTGATGGCTCCTACAATGAGCAGTTCTTC. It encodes CASSFRGGSSDGSYNEQFF.

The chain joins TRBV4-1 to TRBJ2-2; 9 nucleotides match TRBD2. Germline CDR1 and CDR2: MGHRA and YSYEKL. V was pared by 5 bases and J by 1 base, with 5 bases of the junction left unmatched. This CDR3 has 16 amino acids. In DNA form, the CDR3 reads TGCGCCAGCAGCGGCCATAGCGGGAGGAACACCGGGGAGCTGTTTTTT. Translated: CASSGHSGRNTGELFF.

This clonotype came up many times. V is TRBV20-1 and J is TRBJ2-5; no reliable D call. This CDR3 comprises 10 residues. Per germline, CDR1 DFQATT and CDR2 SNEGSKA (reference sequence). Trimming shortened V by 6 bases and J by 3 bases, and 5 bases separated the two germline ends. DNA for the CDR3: TGCAGTGCGGCAGAAGAGACCCAGTACTTC. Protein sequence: CSAAEETQYF.

This CDR3 reads CASSPLSGFTGELFF. DNA for the CDR3: TGTGCCAGCTCACCACTTTCCGGGTTCACCGGGGAGCTGTTTTTT. V and J are TRBV18 and TRBJ2-2; D not certain. Germline V gene data show CDR1 as KGHSH and CDR2 as LQKENI. The CDR3 is 15 amino acids. V shed 1 base and J shed 4 bases, with 10 bases lying between them. Full variable domain (outside the CDR3, taken from reference TRBV18 and TRBJ2-2): NAGVMQNPRHLVRRRGQEARLRCSPMKGHSHVYWYRQLPEEGLKFMVYLQKENIIDESGMPKERFSAEFPKEGPSILRIQQVVRGDSAAYFCASSPLSGFTGELFFGEGSRLTVL.